This T cell receptor beta chain is from a study of T cells after yellow fever vaccination. This CDR3 region has 13 residues. The ends were cut back, 1 base at V and 8 bases at J, with 12 bases in the middle. CDR1 is DFQATT, CDR2 SNEGSKA, per germline (reference sequence). In TCRdb, the 5' RACE reads were re-called with MiXCR into one record per CDR3 protein. The table includes 68,000 or so distinct CDR3 sequences, 7.4% detected once. Study results and limitations: Booster samples showed a return of most primary-vaccination clones (roughly 96% CD4, 85% to 90% CD8). Researchers noted that a small share of clonotypes showed up in both CD4 and CD8 compartments.

This clonotype appeared many times. What it binds is unknown. The chain uses TRBV20-1 and TRBJ2-1; tentative D call: TRBD2 (6 bases). The sequence was collected from a man aged 30 to 45 who received the YFV17D yellow fever vaccine. Sequencing used CD8+ T cells sorted from PBMCs, obtained 15 days after the yellow fever booster vaccination. CDR3 loop: CSARAGGVDEQFF. For the CDR3, the DNA is TGCAGTGCTAGAGCAGGAGGGGTCGATGAGCAGTTCTTC.